The 12 T cell receptor beta chains below come from one sample, sequenced in a study of control samples from healthy donors and cancer patients (dated by TCRdb to about 2020). Libraries were constructed by the immunoSEQ multiplex PCR assay. Sourced from immuneACCESS, this table was stored by TCRdb with only in-frame sequences that have V and J called. A share of the clones is absent; for the studies checked, an unresolved V gene accounts for under half, and the remainder has no known explanation. This sample lists some 100,000 clones; 90% were detected once. The ten largest clones capture 3.5% to 4.5% of the sample. The source material was blood. These receptor sequences come from a human donor in good health. The donor label of this sample is uncertain.

V is TRBV5-1 and J is TRBJ1-2, with 8 bases that match TRBD1. V gave up 2 bases and J gave up 1 base; unmatched junction bases: 4. The CDR3 runs 15 residues. The germline CDR1 and CDR2 sequences are SGHRS and YFSETQ. CDR3 nucleotides: TGCGCCAGCAGCTTCAGGGGACAGGATAACTATGGCTACACCTTC. Its protein is CASSFRGQDNYGYTF.

This chain joins TRBV5-1 and TRBJ2-7, with 12 bases fitting TRBD1. The germline gives CDR1 SGHRS, CDR2 YFSETQ. The CDR3 totals 16 residues. Unmatched junction bases numbered 3, after V lost 1 base and J lost 1 base. In DNA, the CDR3 is TGCGCCAGCAGCTTGTGGGACAGGGGGCCTTCCTACGAGCAGTACTTC. It specifies CASSLWDRGPSYEQYF.

The chain uses TRBV5-6 and TRBJ2-1; D call uncertain. This CDR3 region has 12 residues. Trimming pared 6 bases from V and 4 bases from J, leaving 8 bases between. Germline V gene sequence: CDR1 SGHDT, CDR2 YYEEEE. The CDR3 region is CASKYRYNEQFF. CDR3 nucleotides: TGTGCCAGCAAGTACAGATACAATGAGCAGTTCTTC. Full variable domain (missing parts from reference TRBV5-6 and TRBJ2-1): DAGVTQSPTHLIKTRGQQVTLRCSPKSGHDTVSWYQQALGQGPQFIFQYYEEEERQRGNFPDRFSGHQFPNYSSELNVNALLLGDSALYLCASKYRYNEQFFGPGTRLTVL.

This rearrangement joins TRBV6-6 to TRBJ1-3; D is undetermined. CDR3 size: 15 residues. CDR1 MNHNY and CDR2 SVGAGI come from the germline V gene (reference sequence). V lost 2 bases and J 4 bases, leaving 12 bases between the germline ends. The CDR3: CASSYAVQRGNTIYF. DNA of the CDR3: TGTGCCAGCAGTTACGCAGTACAAAGGGGAAACACCATATATTTT.

The rearrangement uses TRBV5-1 and TRBJ2-1; 7 nucleotides line up with TRBD2. The CDR3 length is 16 residues. CDR1 is SGHRS, CDR2 YFSETQ, per germline. V lost 2 bases and J lost 0; bases outside the gene matches: 5. The CDR3 nucleotides read TGCGCCAGCAGCTTAACCGGCGGGGGCTCCTACAATGAGCAGTTCTTC. Translated, it gives CASSLTGGGSYNEQFF. The complete variable domain, with remaining parts taken from reference TRBV5-1 and TRBJ2-1, reads KAGVTQTPRYLIKTRGQQVTLSCSPISGHRSVSWYQQTPGQGLQFLFEYFSETQRNKGNFPGRFSGRQFSNSRSEMNVSTLELGDSALYLCASSLTGGGSYNEQFFGPGTRLTVL.

This sequence joins TRBV24-1 and TRBJ2-5, with D possibly called TRBD1 or TRBD2 (5 bases each). The CDR3 runs to 12 residues. V lost 3 bases and J lost 12, with 13 bases in between. Germline CDR1 is KGHDR and CDR2 is SFDVKD. CDR3 sequence: CATSDGNRGEYF. DNA of the CDR3: TGTGCCACCAGTGATGGTAATAGAGGGGAGTACTTC.

The chain employs TRBV7-9 and TRBJ1-1; D remains ambiguous. The CDR3 is 12 amino acids. The V gene's germline CDR1 is SEHNR and CDR2 FQNEAQ (reference sequence). Trimming pared 7 bases from V and 1 base from J, leaving 7 bases between. CDR3 region: CASISPNTEAFF. CDR3 in DNA: TGTGCCAGCATCTCCCCGAACACTGAAGCTTTCTTT.

This clone was seen only once. The chain joins TRBV3-1 (or the pseudogene TRBV3-2) to TRBJ1-2; no firm D call. The CDR3 is made up of 14 amino acids. Germline V gene data show CDR1 as LGHDT and CDR2 as YNNKEL (reference sequence). Trimming removed 4 bases at V and 3 bases at J, with 12 bases between. The CDR3 region has the DNA TGTGCCAGCAGCCCCCTTTTGGCTGACTATGGCTACACCTTC. As protein: CASSPLLADYGYTF.

This clone occurred once. CDR3: CASSGQPDQPQHF. The CDR3 bases are TGTGCCAGCAGTGGACAGCCAGATCAGCCCCAGCATTTT. The rearrangement links TRBV2 to TRBJ1-5, with D perhaps TRBD1 (5 bases). CDR3 size: 13 residues. V lost 4 bases to trimming and J lost 5 bases, with 9 bases between them. Germline values: CDR1 SNHLY, CDR2 FYNNEI.

The CDR3 DNA is TGTGCCAGCAGCTTAGCGCCCATTCGCGGAGGGGGAAACACCATATATTTT. This translates into CASSLAPIRGGGNTIYF. The genes are TRBV7-8 and TRBJ1-3; D ambiguous. The V gene lost 0 bases and the J gene lost 4 bases, with 16 bases spanning the gap. The CDR3 contains 17 residues. Germline CDR1 SGHVS, CDR2 FQNEAQ.

This sequence joins TRBV5-4 and TRBJ2-5, with D hard to call. The germline CDR1 and CDR2 sequences are SGHNT and YYREEE (reference sequence). The length of the CDR3 is 14 residues. The V gene lost 4 bases and the J gene lost 2 bases, with 12 bases spanning the gap. The CDR3 protein is CASSRVPSQETQYF. CDR3 sequence (DNA): TGTGCCAGCAGCCGAGTTCCCTCACAAGAGACCCAGTACTTC.

The chain recombines TRBV29-1 with TRBJ2-1, with D possibly matching TRBD1 (5 bases). The V end lost 4 bases, the J end lost 0 bases, and 13 bases lay between the germline ends. This CDR3 contains 15 residues. Germline CDR1 and CDR2: SQVTM and ANQGSEA. The chain's CDR3 is CSVARQLSSYNEQFF. CDR3 nucleotides: TGCAGCGTTGCGAGACAGCTGAGCTCCTACAATGAGCAGTTCTTC.